Shown below are 17 T cell receptor beta chains from a single sample sequenced in a study of tumor-infiltrating lymphocytes in primary liver carcinoma (dated by TCRdb to 2016 to 2017). The sample was run on an Illumina HiSeq 2500. Using a constant-region primer and ProtoScript II reverse transcriptase, TCRbeta-specific cDNA was reverse-transcribed from approximately 0.55 ug total RNA. Construction of the TCRbeta libraries relied on three nested rounds of multiplex PCR, following a slightly modified ARM-PCR procedure. Each of the first two PCR rounds ran for approximately 10 cycles and used multiplex TRBV1-TRBV30 forward primers together with a Cbeta reverse primer. TCRdb trimmed public reads at Q25 via fastp, called clones via MiXCR and kept in-frame beta chains. When rows share a CDR3 protein, they turn into one entry using the most common DNA and genes. Here the sample has approximately 300,000 distinct CDR3 sequences; approximately 65% occur a single time. The ten largest clonotypes hold roughly 8.6% of the sample.

Blood RNA was extracted from unsorted whole blood using TRIzol reagent, and germline DNA was obtained with the DNeasy Blood & Tissue kit. The sequencing input was peripheral blood. These receptor sequences come from a middle-aged man with primary liver carcinoma and hepatitis B virus infection.

Note on this clonotype: The junction and the germline gene differ at one end; a read error may be behind it. The chain is built from TRBV11-2 and TRBJ2-5; perhaps TRBD2 as D (6 bases). This CDR3 comprises 17 residues. Germline V CDR1 and CDR2: SGHAT, FQNNGV. CDR3 sequence: CAGSLYPGVAAQETQYF. The CDR3 DNA is TGTGCCGGCAGCTTATACCCGGGGGTAGCGGCACAAGAGACTCAGTACTTC.

This clonotype is deemed medium-sized. The chain couples TRBV29-1 to TRBJ2-5; TRBD1 matches 10 bases. The junction had 6 bases not matched to a gene; V was cut back by 7 bases and J by 4 bases. The CDR3 contains 13 residues. CDR1 and CDR2 (germline): SQVTM, ANQGSEA. This chain's CDR3 is CSGQGAKVETQYF. The CDR3 region has the DNA TGCAGCGGACAGGGGGCGAAAGTAGAGACCCAGTACTTC.

This clonotype was detected ten times or more. The V call is TRBV6-2 or TRBV6-3, the J call TRBJ1-1; D is undetermined. There are 13 residues in the CDR3. Germline CDR1 is MNHEY and CDR2 is SVGEGT. The V end was cut by 1 base, the J end by 1 base, with 4 bases between. The CDR3 coding sequence is TGTGCCAGCAGTTACTGGGCGAACACTGAAGCTTTCTTT. Translated: CASSYWANTEAFF.

V is TRBV24-1 and J is TRBJ2-1; 7 bases line up with TRBD1. The length of the CDR3 is 14 residues. Germline CDR1 KGHDR, CDR2 SFDVKD. After removal of 5 bases from V and 7 bases from J, the junction contained 7 bases not matched to a gene. The CDR3 loop reads CATSGQGVRNEQFF. The CDR3 DNA reads as TGTGCCACCAGTGGTCAGGGGGTGAGGAATGAGCAGTTCTTC.

On this clonotype itself: A much larger clone lies a single base off, so this may be a read error. The V call is TRBV29-1, the J call TRBJ2-7, with D possibly being TRBD2 (5 bases). The CDR3 totals 13 residues. Germline loops: CDR1 SQVTM, CDR2 ANQGSEA. The CDR3 spells CSVEDNDYYEQCF. As DNA, the CDR3 is TGCAGCGTTGAAGATAATGACTACTACGAGCAGTGCTTC.

This clonotype was detected ten times or more. The rearrangement joins TRBV12-3 or TRBV12-4 to TRBJ2-5; 13 nucleotides match TRBD2. With 6 bases clipped from V and 9 bases from J, the junction kept 4 bases outside the gene matches. The CDR3 consists of 13 residues. The CDR3 nucleotides are TGTGCCAGCAGGCGGGGACTAGCGGGACCCCAGTACTTC. It encodes CASRRGLAGPQYF.

This clonotype was counted a few times. The chain joins TRBV28 to TRBJ2-3, with 7 bases fitting TRBD2. The CDR3 extends over 14 amino acids. Germline V gene sequence: CDR1 MDHEN, CDR2 SYDVKM. The J segment lost 4 bases and the V segment lost 8 bases, leaving 9 bases of the junction unmatched. The CDR3 here is CASSGGGRADTQYF. The CDR3 DNA sequence: TGTGCCAGCTCTGGGGGGGGTCGGGCAGATACGCAGTATTTT.

This clonotype has only a few counts. This sequence joins TRBV5-1 and TRBJ1-4; D not certain. The CDR3 length is 14 residues. The V end was cut by 0 bases, the J end by 7 bases, with 10 bases between. Looked up from germline, CDR1 is SGHRS and CDR2 is YFSETQ. In nucleotides, the CDR3 is TGCGCCAGCAGCTTGGAAGGGTCCGGTGAAAAACTGTTTTTT. Translated, it gives CASSLEGSGEKLFF.

There are many counts of this clonotype. The chain combines TRBV10-3 with TRBJ2-5, with D perhaps TRBD1 or TRBD2 (5 bases each). The CDR3 covers 12 residues. Germline CDR1 is ENHRY and CDR2 is SYGVKD. The germline V and J ends were trimmed by 8 bases and 5 bases, with 12 bases remaining between them. CDR3 DNA: TGTGCCATCCAGGGAGAAGGGGAGACCCAGTACTTC. This encodes CAIQGEGETQYF.

As for this clonotype: One base away lies a much larger clone, so this may be a sequencing read error. This chain links TRBV12-3 or TRBV12-4 with TRBJ2-5; TRBD1 matches 7 bases. V gave up 0 bases and J gave up 2 bases; unmatched junction bases: 3. The CDR3 is 15 residues long. CDR3 DNA sequence: TGTGCCAGCAGTTTAGCGGGGACAGTGCAAGAGACCCAGTACTTC. It translates to CASSLAGTVQETQYF.

This rearrangement joins TRBV12-3 or TRBV12-4 to TRBJ2-7; TRBD1 agrees at 10 bases. V gave up 7 bases and J gave up 4 bases; unmatched junction bases: 7. There are 14 residues in the CDR3. The DNA of the CDR3 is TGTGCCAGCACTTCGACAGGGGGCCTATACGAGCAGTACTTC. This translates into CASTSTGGLYEQYF.

A word on this clonotype: A much larger clone lies a single base off, so this may be a read error. This chain links TRBV5-1 with TRBJ2-3, with a weak D call TRBD2 (6 bases). Germline V lookup: CDR1 SGHRS, CDR2 YFSETQ. The CDR3 runs to 15 residues. DNA for the CDR3: TGCGACAGCGGGCCCGCTTCGGGGTTTTCAGATACGCAGTATTTT. It specifies CDSGPASGFSDTQYF. The full variable domain, with the rest looked up from reference TRBV5-1 and TRBJ2-3, is KAGVTQTPRYLIKTRGQQVTLSCSPISGHRSVSWYQQTPGQGLQFLFEYFSETQRNKGNFPGRFSGRQFSNSRSEMNVSTLELGDSALYLCDSGPASGFSDTQYFGPGTRLTVL.

This clonotype has more than one count but fewer than ten. The chain joins TRBV28 to TRBJ2-7; a weak D match, TRBD2 (5 bases). The CDR3 is 15 amino acids. Germline-derived CDR1 and CDR2 are MDHEN and SYDVKM. V was clipped by 1 base and J by 7 bases, with 17 bases between them. The CDR3 DNA reads as TGTGCCAGCAGTTTATCCGGACCCCTCACGGGGGAGCAGTACTTC. Protein product: CASSLSGPLTGEQYF.

In regard to this clonotype: This may come from a read error, since a much larger clone is one base off. Lacking the conserved final phenylalanine or tryptophan, this CDR3 likely reflects a read error. DNA of the CDR3: TGCGCCAGCAGCCAAGATCCAGGGATCTCCTACGAGCAGTACTCC. This gives the protein CASSQDPGISYEQYS. The chain carries TRBV4-1 and TRBJ2-7; D is possibly TRBD1 (5 bases). In germline, CDR1 is MGHRA, CDR2 YSYEKL. Trimming took off 0 bases at V and 0 bases at J, with 9 bases between the two ends. This CDR3 comprises 15 residues.

Details on this clonotype: A much larger clone sits a single nucleotide away, making a read error possible. This chain links TRBV6-5 with TRBJ1-6; the D is unclear. V lost 2 bases to trimming and J lost 5 bases, with 13 bases between them. The germline V gene encodes CDR1 MNHEY and CDR2 SVGAGI. The CDR3 covers 16 residues. The CDR3 DNA reads as TGTGCCAGCAGTTACCTACTGGAAGGGAATAATTCACCCCTCCACTTT. Protein sequence: CASSYLLEGNNSPLHF.

This clonotype was seen at least ten times. The chain joins TRBV6-1 to TRBJ1-4; D is unclear. The CDR3 length is 15 residues. The V and J ends lost 5 bases and 8 bases respectively, with 18 bases between them. Germline values: CDR1 MNHNS, CDR2 SASEGT. This chain's CDR3 is CASSLLAGFEEKLFF. CDR3 nucleotides: TGTGCCAGCAGTCTCCTCGCGGGGTTTGAAGAAAAACTGTTTTTT.

This clonotype appeared many times. The CDR3 DNA follows: TGCAGCGTTGAATTATCGGCGAACACTGAAGCTTTCTTT. This sequence encodes CSVELSANTEAFF. The chain has TRBV29-1 and TRBJ1-1; no clear D. This CDR3 region has 13 residues. CDR1 and CDR2 (germline): SQVTM, ANQGSEA. V was cut by 2 bases and J by 1 base, with 8 bases left in between.